The 26 T cell receptor beta chains below all came from one sample that was sequenced in a study of blood T cell repertoires in COVID-19. Some clones are missing from TCRdb's copy, which holds only in-frame ones; the method was immunoSEQ multiplex PCR. This sample has about 260,000 clones, with 75% to 90% found just once. Sequencing was carried out using peripheral blood. These TCRs come from a woman between 65 and 79 years old with COVID-19, enrolled during active disease.

The chain is built from TRBV7-3 and TRBJ2-3; 12 positions agree with TRBD2. This CDR3 comprises 18 residues. Germline trimming cut 0 bases from V and 3 bases from J; bases unmatched to any gene: 7. Germline lookup yields CDR1 SGHTA and CDR2 FQGTGA. CDR3 sequence reads: CASSLTPGLAGSTDTQYF. The CDR3 DNA follows: TGTGCCAGCAGCTTAACACCGGGACTAGCGGGCTCAACAGATACGCAGTATTTT.

The chain joins TRBV19 to TRBJ1-1, with 7 bases that match TRBD1. This CDR3 is built from 14 residues. Germline V CDR1 and CDR2: LNHDA, SQIVND (reference sequence). V gave up 6 bases and J gave up 1 base; unmatched junction bases: 5. CDR3 DNA sequence: TGTGCCAGTAGGACGGGACAGACGAACACTGAAGCTTTCTTT. This gives the protein CASRTGQTNTEAFF.

V usage is TRBV7-9 and J usage is TRBJ1-4; TRBD1 might be the D (6 bases). Germline lookup yields CDR1 SEHNR and CDR2 FQNEAQ (reference sequence). Trimming took off 4 bases at V and 0 bases at J, with 15 bases between the two ends. The CDR3 runs 17 residues. For the CDR3, the DNA is TGTGCCAGCAGCTCATACAGGGACCATGCAACTAATGAAAAACTGTTTTTT. This sequence encodes CASSSYRDHATNEKLFF.

This clone was counted only a few times. The chain joins TRBV18 to TRBJ2-1, with a tentative D call TRBD2 (5 bases). The CDR3 covers 15 residues. Per germline, CDR1 KGHSH and CDR2 LQKENI. Trimming shortened V by 1 base and J by 4 bases, and 11 bases separated the two germline ends. Here the CDR3 DNA reads TGTGCCAGCTCACCACTTTTCGGGGAGTACAATGAGCAGTTCTTC. Its translation: CASSPLFGEYNEQFF.

The chain recombines TRBV7-3 with TRBJ2-2, with D possibly being TRBD2 (5 bases). In germline, CDR1 is SGHTA, CDR2 FQGTGA. The V gene lost 5 bases and the J gene lost 4 bases, with 17 bases spanning the gap. The CDR3 length is 16 residues. This CDR3 reads CASSPRPLATTGELFF. CDR3 sequence (DNA): TGTGCCAGCAGCCCCCGACCTCTAGCAACCACCGGGGAGCTGTTTTTT.

The rearrangement uses TRBV5-1 and TRBJ1-1; D gene uncertain. In germline, CDR1 is SGHRS, CDR2 YFSETQ. The V end lost 4 bases, the J end lost 8 bases, and 15 bases lay between the germline ends. CDR3 size: 13 residues. The CDR3 sequence is CASSVGILREAFF. The CDR3 bases are TGCGCCAGCAGCGTGGGAATACTGAGAGAAGCTTTCTTT.

The chain is built from TRBV7-3 and TRBJ1-1; D gene unclear. Germline V gene lookup returns CDR1 SGHTA and CDR2 FQGTGA. This CDR3 has 14 amino acids. Trimming left V 8 bases short and J 0 bases short, with 13 bases between. The CDR3 DNA sequence: TGTGCCAGCCCCAGGCGAGGGTTGAACACTGAAGCTTTCTTT. It translates to CASPRRGLNTEAFF.

The chain joins TRBV5-1 to TRBJ1-5, with 9 bases that match TRBD1. CDR1 and CDR2 (germline): SGHRS, YFSETQ. The CDR3 spans 15 residues. Trimming at V came to 4 bases and at J to 3 bases, leaving 5 bases not matched to a gene. CDR3 sequence (DNA): TGCGCCAGCAGCGCAACAGGGGGCCACAATCAGCCCCAGCATTTT. Translating it yields CASSATGGHNQPQHF.

The chain couples TRBV11-3 to TRBJ2-2, with 11 bases identical to TRBD1. The CDR3 contains 18 residues. Germline V gives CDR1 SGHNT, CDR2 YENEEA. The J segment lost 4 bases and the V segment lost 2 bases, leaving 9 bases of the junction unmatched. CDR3 in DNA: TGTGCCAGCAGCTTATTTTATGGAGGGACAGGGGGCACCGGGGAGCTGTTTTTT. Translation gives CASSLFYGGTGGTGELFF.

The chain combines TRBV5-4 with TRBJ2-1; D not certain. The CDR3 length is 14 residues. The germline V gene has CDR1 SGHNT and CDR2 YYREEE (reference sequence). V gave up 9 bases and J gave up 3 bases, with 16 bases separating them. CDR3 residues: CATTSLPGYNEQFF. CDR3 sequence (DNA): TGTGCCACCACCTCCCTTCCGGGCTACAATGAGCAGTTCTTC. Full variable domain (outside the CDR3, taken from reference TRBV5-4 and TRBJ2-1): ETGVTQSPTHLIKTRGQQVTLRCSSQSGHNTVSWYQQALGQGPQFIFQYYREEENGRGNFPPRFSGLQFPNYSSELNVNALELDDSALYLCATTSLPGYNEQFFGPGTRLTVL.

The V call is TRBV6-5, the J call TRBJ1-2; D remains ambiguous. In germline, CDR1 is MNHEY, CDR2 SVGAGI. Trimming stripped 6 bases from V and 2 bases from J, with 10 bases between. The CDR3 spans 13 residues. The CDR3 loop is CASRPGRNYGYTF. The DNA of the CDR3 is TGTGCCAGCAGGCCGGGAAGAAACTATGGCTACACCTTC.

The rearrangement uses TRBV11-2 and TRBJ2-7, with D possibly matching TRBD1 (5 bases). This CDR3 has 13 amino acids. V gave up 5 bases and J gave up 5 bases, with 13 bases separating them. The germline gives CDR1 SGHAT, CDR2 FQNNGV. For the CDR3, the DNA is TGTGCCAGCAGCCATGCCCAGGGAAACGAGCAGTACTTC. As protein: CASSHAQGNEQYF.

In DNA, the CDR3 is TGTGCCTCCAGACAGGGGGTCACTGAAGCTTTCTTT. It codes for CASRQGVTEAFF. The chain carries TRBV30 and TRBJ1-1, with 9 bases aligning to TRBD1. The germline CDR1 and CDR2 sequences are GTSNPN and SVGIG (reference sequence). V was pared by 7 bases and J by 4 bases, with 4 bases of the junction left unmatched. The length of the CDR3 is 12 residues. Full variable domain (outside the CDR3, taken from reference TRBV30 and TRBJ1-1): SQTIHQWPATLVQPVGSPLSLECTVEGTSNPNLYWYRQAAGRGLQLLFYSVGIGQISSEVPQNLSASRPQDRQFILSSKKLLLSDSGFYLCASRQGVTEAFFGQGTRLTVV.

This clone appeared a single time. The V call is TRBV11-3, the J call TRBJ2-5, with TRBD1 matching over 10 bases. CDR1 is SGHNT and CDR2 is YENEEA in the germline V gene. Trimming took 5 bases from V and 4 from J; bases not matched to a gene: 7. The CDR3 length is 15 residues. Here the CDR3 reads CASSKRQGAGETQYF. The CDR3 DNA is TGTGCCAGCAGCAAACGACAGGGGGCAGGAGAGACCCAGTACTTC.

This clone was counted between two and nine times. This chain links TRBV6-2 or TRBV6-3 with TRBJ2-1, with 11 positions matching TRBD1. The CDR3 totals 17 residues. Trimming removed 4 bases from V and 9 bases from J; junction bases left unmatched: 14. Germline V gives CDR1 MNHEY, CDR2 SVGEGT. For the CDR3, the DNA is TGTGCCAGCAGTTCCCGGGACAGGGGGTTCGGGCGGATTGAGCAGTTCTTC. It is translated as CASSSRDRGFGRIEQFF.

The chain is built from TRBV24-1 and TRBJ1-2; a possible D gene is TRBD1 (5 bases). The CDR3 is 12 residues long. Trimming stripped 6 bases from V and 3 bases from J, with 7 bases between. Germline V lookup: CDR1 KGHDR, CDR2 SFDVKD. CDR3 coding DNA: TGTGCCACCAGTCAACAGGACTATGGCTACACCTTC. Translated: CATSQQDYGYTF.

The rearrangement links TRBV6-6 to TRBJ2-2; weak D call: TRBD2 (5 bases). Germline V CDR1 and CDR2: MNHNY, SVGAGI (reference sequence). Trimming removed 8 bases at V and 5 bases at J, with 15 bases between. The CDR3 totals 14 residues. CDR3 DNA: TGTGCCAGCGGTAACGGGCAGCGGACCGGGGAGCTGTTTTTT. It translates to CASGNGQRTGELFF.

V gene TRBV13 combines with J gene TRBJ1-5; 11 nucleotides align to TRBD1. The V segment lost 2 bases and the J segment 2 bases; nucleotides outside the gene matches: 14. CDR1 and CDR2 from the germline V gene are PRHDT and FYEKMQ (reference sequence). The CDR3 length is 20 residues. The CDR3 is CASSLRALEDRGPGNQPQHF. As DNA, the CDR3 is TGTGCCAGCAGCTTAAGGGCCTTAGAGGACAGGGGGCCTGGCAATCAGCCCCAGCATTTT.

The chain uses TRBV10-3 and TRBJ1-1; D call uncertain. Trimming pared 10 bases from V and 3 bases from J, leaving 9 bases between. The CDR3 runs 11 residues. The germline gives CDR1 ENHRY, CDR2 SYGVKD. CDR3 loop: CATREDTEAFF. The CDR3 DNA reads as TGTGCCACCCGGGAGGACACTGAAGCTTTCTTT.

This clone was picked up one time. The V and J genes are TRBV28 and TRBJ1-6; a possible D gene is TRBD1 (5 bases). The length of the CDR3 is 16 residues. V gave up 6 bases and J gave up 0 bases, with 12 bases separating them. The germline CDR1 and CDR2 sequences are MDHEN and SYDVKM. DNA for the CDR3: TGTGCCAGCAGGGGATTCAGGGTCTCCTATAATTCACCCCTCCACTTT. Its protein is CASRGFRVSYNSPLHF.

This chain links TRBV29-1 with TRBJ2-1; a weak D match, TRBD2 (5 bases). Per the germline V gene, CDR1 is SQVTM and CDR2 is ANQGSEA. Trimming stripped 4 bases from V and 7 bases from J, with 11 bases between. This CDR3 is 12 amino acids long. The CDR3: CSVGGLKNEQFF. CDR3 sequence (DNA): TGCAGCGTTGGTGGACTCAAGAATGAGCAGTTCTTC.

About this clone: Other nucleotide sequences in the sample specify the same CDR3. This chain uses TRBV6-6 with TRBJ2-1; 10 bases fit TRBD2. V dropped 5 bases and J dropped 6; count of bases not matched to a gene: 4. CDR1 MNHNY and CDR2 SVGAGI come from the germline V gene (reference sequence). The CDR3 sequence is 14 residues long. This CDR3 reads CASSPRTSGNEQFF. The CDR3 DNA is TGTGCCAGCAGTCCGAGGACTAGCGGCAATGAGCAGTTCTTC.

This clone is a singleton in its sample. The rearrangement links TRBV27 to TRBJ2-7; tentative D call: TRBD2 (5 bases). The CDR3 runs to 14 residues. The germline V and J ends were trimmed by 5 bases and 5 bases, with 16 bases remaining between them. Per the germline V gene, CDR1 is MNHEY and CDR2 is SMNVEV (reference sequence). The CDR3, as DNA: TGTGCCAGCAGTCTCACTAGTATATATGACGAGCAGTACTTC. Residues: CASSLTSIYDEQYF.

The rearrangement joins TRBV12-5 to TRBJ2-1, with D perhaps matching TRBD2 (5 bases). This CDR3 is 16 amino acids long. Trimming cost V 4 bases and J 1 base, with 14 bases left between them. Germline CDR1 and CDR2: LGHNT and FRNRAP. The DNA of the CDR3 is TGTGCTAGTGGTTCTCAACCGGAGGTTTCCTACAATGAGCAGTTCTTC. Its protein is CASGSQPEVSYNEQFF.

This chain uses TRBV28 with TRBJ1-2; D is ambiguous. This CDR3 is built from 12 residues. Germline V gene data show CDR1 as MDHEN and CDR2 as SYDVKM. Trimming stripped 5 bases from V and 5 bases from J, with 9 bases between. In nucleotides, the CDR3 is TGTGCCAGCAGTGAGGGAAGTTATGGCTACACCTTC. As protein: CASSEGSYGYTF.

V is TRBV7-2 and J is TRBJ2-3; TRBD1 agrees at 9 bases. This CDR3 has 15 residues. The germline V gene encodes CDR1 SGHTA and CDR2 FQGNSA. The V segment lost 3 bases and the J segment 9 bases; nucleotides outside the gene matches: 10. DNA for the CDR3: TGTGCCAGCAGCTTGGACAGGGGATGGAAATGGACGCAGTATTTT. Amino acid sequence: CASSLDRGWKWTQYF.